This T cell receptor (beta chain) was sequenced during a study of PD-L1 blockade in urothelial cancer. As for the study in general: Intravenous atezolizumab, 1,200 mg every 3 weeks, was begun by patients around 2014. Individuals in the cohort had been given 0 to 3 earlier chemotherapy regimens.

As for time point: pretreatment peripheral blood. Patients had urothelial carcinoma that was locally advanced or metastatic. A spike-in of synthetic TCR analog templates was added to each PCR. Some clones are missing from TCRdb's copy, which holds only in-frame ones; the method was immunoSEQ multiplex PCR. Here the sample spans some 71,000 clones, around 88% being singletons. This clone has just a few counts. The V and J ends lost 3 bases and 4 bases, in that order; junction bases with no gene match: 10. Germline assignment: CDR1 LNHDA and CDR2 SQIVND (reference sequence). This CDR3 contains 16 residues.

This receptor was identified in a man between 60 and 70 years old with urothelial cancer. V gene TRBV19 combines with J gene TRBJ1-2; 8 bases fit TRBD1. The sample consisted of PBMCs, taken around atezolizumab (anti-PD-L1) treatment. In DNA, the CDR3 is TGTGCCAGTAGTATTGTCGCCTGGGACAGGAGCTATGGCTACACCTTC. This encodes CASSIVAWDRSYGYTF.